This is a list of T cell receptor beta chains from one sample in a study of TIL therapy for anti-PD-1-resistant metastatic lung cancer. TCRdb keeps only in-frame clones here, not all; method: immunoSEQ multiplex PCR. The sample has about 13,000 clones; 66% are singletons. The source material was tumor tissue, sampled at baseline. The receptors originated from a woman between 25 and 80 years old with non-small cell lung cancer. CDR3s include the opening cysteine and the closing phenylalanine or tryptophan. D genes are given only for firm matches. Size values are once, few and many counts, or a class for expanded clones, and some rows have none.

v_call	d_call	clone_size	j_call	cdr3_aa	cdr3_nt
TRBV5-1	-	-	TRBJ2-3	CASSLASWSTDTQYF	TGCGCCAGCAGCTTGGCTAGCTGGAGCACAGATACGCAGTATTTT
TRBV6-9	-	-	TRBJ1-4	CASSYRATNEKLFF	TGTGCCAGCAGTTACAGGGCAACTAATGAAAAACTGTTTTTT
TRBV4-2	-	-	TRBJ1-2	CASSQDHRGANYGYTF	TGTGCCAGCAGCCAAGATCATAGAGGAGCTAACTATGGCTACACCTTC
TRBV6-5	-	-	TRBJ2-3	CANTAHNYTDTQYF	TGTGCCAATACCGCCCATAACTACACAGATACGCAGTATTTT
TRBV5-1	TRBD1	-	TRBJ2-1	CASSSIGGQGASYNEQFF	TGCGCCAGCAGTTCGATTGGGGGACAGGGGGCAAGCTACAATGAGCAGTTCTTC
TRBV5-4	-	-	TRBJ2-7	CASSLGGTPGLEQYF	TGTGCCAGCAGCTTGGGCGGGACGCCGGGTCTCGAGCAGTACTTC
TRBV6-1	-	-	TRBJ1-1	CASSEHLRVAFF	TGTGCCAGCAGTGAACACCTCCGTGTAGCTTTCTTT
TRBV2	-	-	TRBJ2-2	CASSESGSNTGELFF	TGTGCCAGCAGTGAATCGGGCTCGAACACCGGGGAGCTGTTTTTT
TRBV4-1	-	-	TRBJ2-7	CASSQDRQPTYEQYF	TGCGCCAGCAGCCAAGATCGGCAGCCAACCTACGAGCAGTACTTC
TRBV30	-	-	TRBJ1-4	CACERGAGEKLFF	TGTGCCTGTGAAAGGGGGGCTGGAGAAAAACTGTTTTTT
TRBV7-4	-	once	TRBJ1-1	CASSLLGGDAEAFF	TGTGCCAGCAGCTTATTAGGCGGGGACGCTGAAGCTTTCTTT
TRBV10-3	TRBD2	few	TRBJ2-3	CAISLGGAEDTQYF	TGTGCCATCAGCCTCGGGGGGGCCGAAGATACGCAGTATTTT
TRBV5-1	-	-	TRBJ1-4	CASRAPGLNEKLFF	TGCGCCAGCAGGGCCCCAGGGCTAAATGAAAAACTGTTTTTT
TRBV19	-	-	TRBJ1-1	CASSNNLITEAFF	TGTGCCAGTAGTAATAATCTTATTACTGAAGCTTTCTTT
TRBV10-2	-	-	TRBJ2-2	CASSVRGERFSGELFF	TGCGCCAGCAGTGTAAGAGGCGAACGTTTCTCCGGGGAGCTGTTTTTT
TRBV6-5	-	-	TRBJ1-2	CASSYGGTAYGYTF	TGTGCCAGCAGTTACGGGGGTACTGCCTATGGCTACACCTTC
TRBV30	-	-	TRBJ1-5	CAWRVKGLGNQPQHF	TGTGCCTGGAGAGTTAAGGGCTTGGGCAATCAGCCCCAGCATTTT
TRBV5-5	-	medium-sized	TRBJ1-5	CASSQMGGNQPQHF	TGTGCCAGCAGCCAGATGGGAGGCAATCAGCCCCAGCATTTT
TRBV27	TRBD2	once	TRBJ2-2	CASSFFKLAGVGELFF	TGTGCCAGCAGTTTTTTTAAACTAGCGGGAGTCGGGGAGCTGTTTTTT
TRBV28	TRBD2	once	TRBJ2-3	CASSSFSGSRTDTQYF	TGTGCCAGCAGTTCCTTTAGCGGGAGCAGGACAGATACGCAGTATTTT
TRBV21-1	-	-	TRBJ2-7	CASTPSGGASYEQYF	TGTGCCAGCACCCCTAGCGGGGGAGCTTCCTACGAGCAGTACTTC
TRBV5-1	-	-	TRBJ2-6	CASSFPDRYPVSGANVLTF	TGCGCCAGCAGCTTCCCGGACAGATACCCCGTCTCTGGGGCCAACGTCCTGACTTTC
TRBV27	TRBD1	few	TRBJ1-1	CASRMTGYTEAFF	TGTGCCAGCAGGATGACAGGGTACACTGAAGCTTTCTTT
TRBV7-2	TRBD2	-	TRBJ2-7	CASSLDMGWTSGTYEQYF	TGTGCCAGCAGCTTAGATATGGGGTGGACTAGCGGAACCTACGAGCAGTACTTC
TRBV5-6	-	-	TRBJ1-5	CASSFKRSPYSNQPQHF	TGTGCCAGCAGCTTTAAACGGAGTCCTTATAGCAATCAGCCCCAGCATTTT
TRBV11-2	TRBD2	-	TRBJ2-3	CASSVLGGGAPDTQYF	TGTGCCAGCAGCGTCCTCGGCGGGGGGGCTCCAGATACGCAGTATTTT
TRBV27	-	medium-sized	TRBJ1-5	CASSPSSGERPQHF	TGTGCCAGCAGTCCATCCTCGGGAGAACGGCCCCAGCATTTT
TRBV4-1	-	medium-sized	TRBJ1-2	CASSQTGVANYGYTF	TGCGCCAGCAGCCAGACCGGGGTTGCCAACTATGGCTACACCTTC
TRBV4-3	-	-	TRBJ2-4	CASSQRVQGDMDIQYF	TGCGCCAGCAGCCAGAGGGTCCAGGGCGATATGGACATTCAGTACTTC
TRBV14	TRBD1	-	TRBJ1-2	CASSQDLPRGNYGYTF	TGTGCCAGCAGCCAAGATCTTCCCAGGGGGAACTATGGCTACACCTTC
TRBV5-4	TRBD2	-	TRBJ2-7	CASTQVTSGSSEQYF	TGTGCCAGCACCCAGGTAACTAGCGGGTCGAGTGAGCAGTACTTC
TRBV5-4	-	-	TRBJ2-2	CASSPTGRLDTGELFF	TGTGCCAGCAGTCCGACGGGACGACTAGACACCGGGGAGCTGTTTTTT
TRBV11-2	-	-	TRBJ2-7	CASSLDPASYEQYF	TGTGCCAGCAGCTTAGATCCCGCCTCCTACGAGCAGTACTTC
TRBV6-5	TRBD2	few	TRBJ2-5	CASSLAGGRAETQYF	TGTGCCAGCAGCTTAGCGGGAGGGCGGGCAGAGACCCAGTACTTC
TRBV28	-	-	TRBJ2-1	CASSLEGSYNEQFF	TGTGCCAGCAGTTTAGAGGGTTCCTACAATGAGCAGTTCTTC
TRBV6-1	-	few	TRBJ1-2	CASSQDPGGGGYTF	TGTGCCAGCAGCCAGGACCCGGGGGGAGGGGGCTACACCTTC
TRBV28	-	once	TRBJ1-1	CASSLGGEEAFF	TGTGCCAGCAGTTTAGGGGGCGAGGAAGCTTTCTTT
TRBV30	TRBD1	few	TRBJ1-5	CAWSRQGNQPQHF	TGTGCCTGGAGTAGACAGGGAAATCAGCCCCAGCATTTT
TRBV6-1	-	-	TRBJ2-7	CASRRPGTKNEQYF	TGTGCCAGCCGAAGACCCGGGACAAAGAACGAGCAGTACTTC
TRBV14	-	-	TRBJ2-3	CASSLFHSTDTQYF	TGTGCCAGCAGCCTCTTTCACAGCACAGATACGCAGTATTTT
TRBV7-8	TRBD1	-	TRBJ2-3	CASSLVGTAFTDTQYF	TGTGCCAGCAGCTTAGTTGGGACAGCCTTTACAGATACGCAGTATTTT
TRBV9	-	few	TRBJ2-7	CASSVAPNRGYEQYF	TGTGCCAGCAGCGTAGCCCCTAACCGGGGCTACGAGCAGTACTTC
TRBV28	TRBD2	-	TRBJ2-5	CASSPGLAGVETQYF	TGTGCCAGCAGTCCGGGACTAGCGGGAGTTGAGACCCAGTACTTC
TRBV11-2	TRBD2	-	TRBJ2-7	CASTVRLAGVEQYF	TGTGCCAGCACCGTGCGGCTAGCGGGAGTCGAGCAGTACTTC
TRBV11-3	-	-	TRBJ2-5	CASSLGTGRQETQYF	TGTGCCAGCAGCTTAGGAACAGGGCGGCAAGAGACCCAGTACTTC
TRBV9	TRBD1	-	TRBJ2-5	CASSVATGGIETQYF	TGTGCCAGCAGCGTAGCTACAGGGGGGATTGAGACCCAGTACTTC
TRBV27	TRBD1	medium-sized	TRBJ2-7	CASSHRGLVYEQYF	TGTGCCAGCAGCCACAGGGGTTTGGTCTACGAGCAGTACTTC
TRBV19	-	-	TRBJ1-3	CASSRGLSGNTIYF	TGTGCCAGTAGCAGGGGTTTGTCTGGAAACACCATATATTTT
TRBV19	TRBD1	once	TRBJ2-7	CASSMGGTGTLREQYF	TGTGCCAGTAGTATGGGCGGGACAGGTACCTTACGCGAGCAGTACTTC
TRBV4-2	TRBD2	-	TRBJ2-7	CASSQEVTSGSYEQYF	TGTGCCAGCAGCCAAGAAGTAACTAGCGGGTCCTACGAGCAGTACTTC
TRBV7-3	-	-	TRBJ1-2	CASSSRQGYTF	TGTGCCAGCAGCTCCAGACAGGGCTACACCTTC
TRBV19	-	-	TRBJ2-5	CASSIVGVGETQYF	TGTGCCAGTAGTATAGTCGGGGTAGGAGAGACCCAGTACTTC
TRBV4-1	-	medium-sized	TRBJ1-2	CASSQDQSGDRAKGYTF	TGCGCCAGCAGCCAAGACCAGTCAGGGGATAGGGCGAAGGGCTACACCTTC